This TCR beta chain was observed in a study of blood T cell repertoires in COVID-19. Study summary: COVID-19 samples collected from the United States, Italy and Spain covered acute and convalescent phases. The analysed material was cDNA or gDNA that came from T cells, B-cell-depleted T cells, or PBMCs.

The V and J ends lost 8 bases and 10 bases, in that order; junction bases with no gene match: 13. Germline V gives CDR1 LNHNV, CDR2 YYDKDF (reference sequence). This CDR3 spans 15 amino acids. Clinical history reported by participants formed the basis on which cohorts were assigned. TCRdb keeps only in-frame clones here, not all; method: immunoSEQ multiplex PCR. The sample consists of 200,000 to 250,000 clones, about 80% of them appearing once. The source is a man between 60 and 75 years old who had recovered from COVID-19. This chain connects TRBV15 to TRBJ2-1; 11 bases align to TRBD2. Sequencing input: PBMCs or T cells enriched from blood (not recorded which). The DNA of the CDR3 is TGTGCCACCGGGCCTCGTAGCGGGGGGGCCCCCGAGCAGTTCTTC. The encoded protein is CATGPRSGGAPEQFF.